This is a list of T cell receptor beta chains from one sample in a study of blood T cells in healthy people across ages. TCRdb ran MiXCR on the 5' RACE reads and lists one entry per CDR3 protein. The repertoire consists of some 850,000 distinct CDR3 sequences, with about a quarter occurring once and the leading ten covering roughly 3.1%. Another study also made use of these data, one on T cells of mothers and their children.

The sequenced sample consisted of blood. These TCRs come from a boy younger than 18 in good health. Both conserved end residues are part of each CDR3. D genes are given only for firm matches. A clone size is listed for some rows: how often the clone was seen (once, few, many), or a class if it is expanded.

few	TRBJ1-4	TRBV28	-	CASSLRGGVRTNEKLFF	TGTGCCAGCAGTTTAAGGGGAGGGGTGAGAACTAATGAAAAACTGTTTTTT
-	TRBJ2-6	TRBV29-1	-	CSVQGSGANVLTF	TGCAGCGTTCAGGGATCTGGGGCCAACGTCCTGACTTTC
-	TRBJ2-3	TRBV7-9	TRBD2	CASNKAGTSADTQYF	TGTGCCAGCAACAAAGCCGGGACTAGCGCCGATACGCAGTATTTT
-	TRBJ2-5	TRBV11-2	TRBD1	CASSLGTGPRYF	TGTGCCAGCAGCTTAGGGACAGGGCCTCGATACTTC
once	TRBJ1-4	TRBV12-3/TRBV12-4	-	CASSYGRGRGSEKLFF	TGTGCCAGCAGTTACGGCAGGGGTAGGGGATCGGAAAAACTGTTTTTT
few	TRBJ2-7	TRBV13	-	CASSRGSFSYEQYF	TGTGCCAGCAGCCGAGGATCCTTCTCCTACGAGCAGTACTTC
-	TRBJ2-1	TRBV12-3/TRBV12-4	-	CASSGGAIYNEQFF	TGTGCCAGCAGCGGCGGAGCTATTTACAATGAGCAGTTCTTC
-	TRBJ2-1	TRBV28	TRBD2	CASSRPLERGLYNEQFF	TGTGCCAGCAGTCGCCCCCTCGAGCGGGGGTTATACAATGAGCAGTTCTTC
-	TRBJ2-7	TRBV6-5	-	CASRSPLIYEQYF	TGTGCCAGCAGAAGCCCCCTAATCTACGAGCAGTACTTC
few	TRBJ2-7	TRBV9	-	CASSGRDNSYEQYF	TGTGCCAGCAGCGGCCGGGACAACTCCTACGAGCAGTACTTC
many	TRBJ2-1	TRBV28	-	CASSLTVISSYNEQFF	TGTGCCAGCAGTCTGACCGTCATATCCTCCTACAATGAGCAGTTCTTC
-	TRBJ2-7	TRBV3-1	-	CASSHNTGRSFEQYF	TGTGCCAGCAGCCACAACACCGGCCGAAGCTTCGAGCAGTACTTC
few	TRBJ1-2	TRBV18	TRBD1	CASSPLDRGDYGYTF	TGTGCCAGCTCACCATTGGACAGGGGTGACTATGGCTACACCTTC
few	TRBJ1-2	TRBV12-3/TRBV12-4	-	CASSLRGDILYGYTF	TGTGCCAGCAGTTTGAGGGGGGATATACTCTATGGCTACACCTTC
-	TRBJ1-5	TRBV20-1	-	CSALAAGTDNTPQHF	TGCAGTGCTCTAGCCGCCGGGACCGATAATACGCCCCAGCATTTT
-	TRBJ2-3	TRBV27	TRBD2	CASSLHLAGGPDTQYF	TGTGCCAGCAGTTTACATCTAGCGGGGGGGCCAGATACGCAGTATTTT
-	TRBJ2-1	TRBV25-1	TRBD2	CASSGRDSYNEQFF	TGTGCCTCCAGCGGGAGAGACTCCTACAATGAGCAGTTCTTC
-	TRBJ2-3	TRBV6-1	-	CASSERTRTDTQYF	TGTGCCAGCAGTGAAAGGACCCGCACAGATACGCAGTATTTT
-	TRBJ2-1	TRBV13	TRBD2	CASSFSGTSRGSWHEQFF	TGTGCCAGCAGCTTCTCCGGGACTAGCAGGGGATCGTGGCATGAGCAGTTCTTC
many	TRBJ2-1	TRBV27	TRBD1	CASSLRDSRNEQFF	TGTGCCAGCAGTTTAAGGGACAGTAGAAATGAGCAGTTCTTC
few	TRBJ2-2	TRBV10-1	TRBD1	CASSAAGTGGEELFF	TGCGCCAGCAGTGCCGCCGGGACAGGGGGCGAGGAGCTGTTTTTT
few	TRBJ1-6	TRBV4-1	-	CASSQGPGSPLHF	TGCGCCAGCAGCCAAGGCCCGGGATCACCCCTCCACTTT
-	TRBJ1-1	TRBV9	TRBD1	CASSPRGQGWTEAFF	TGTGCCAGCAGCCCAAGAGGACAGGGATGGACTGAAGCTTTCTTT
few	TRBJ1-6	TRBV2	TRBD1	CASRRRGLDSPLHF	TGTGCCAGCCGTCGCAGGGGGTTGGATTCACCCCTCCACTTT
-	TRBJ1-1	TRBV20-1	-	CSARAGAMNTEAFF	TGCAGTGCTAGGGCAGGGGCGATGAACACTGAAGCTTTCTTT
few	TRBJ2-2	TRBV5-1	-	CASSWEGANTGELFF	TGCGCCAGCAGCTGGGAGGGGGCGAACACCGGGGAGCTGTTTTTT
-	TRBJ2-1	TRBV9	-	CASSEGTGFNEQFF	TGTGCCAGCAGCGAGGGGACGGGGTTCAATGAGCAGTTCTTC
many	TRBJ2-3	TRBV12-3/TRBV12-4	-	CASSSGTLLTDTQYF	TGTGCCAGCAGTTCCGGGACTCTACTCACAGATACGCAGTATTTT
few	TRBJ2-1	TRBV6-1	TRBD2	CASSEEGTSGPYNEQFF	TGTGCCAGCAGTGAAGAGGGGACTAGCGGGCCGTACAATGAGCAGTTCTTC
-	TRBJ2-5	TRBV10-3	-	CAISSPPGETQYF	TGTGCCATCAGTTCCCCCCCAGGGGAGACCCAGTACTTC
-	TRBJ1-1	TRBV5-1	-	CASSLSGMEATEAFF	TGCGCCAGCAGCTTGTCCGGGATGGAGGCGACCGAAGCTTTCTTT
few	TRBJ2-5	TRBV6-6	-	CAGRESGQETQYF	TGTGCCGGGCGTGAGAGTGGTCAAGAGACCCAGTACTTC
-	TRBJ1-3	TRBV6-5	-	CASSYSMALHSGNTIYF	TGTGCCAGCAGTTACTCGATGGCGCTCCACTCTGGAAACACCATATATTTT
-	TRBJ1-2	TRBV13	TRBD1	CASSPRDRFLGGYTF	TGTGCCAGCAGCCCAAGGGACAGGTTCTTGGGAGGCTACACCTTC
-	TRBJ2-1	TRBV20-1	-	CSAAGLPKNEQFF	TGCAGTGCTGCGGGACTCCCAAAAAATGAGCAGTTCTTC
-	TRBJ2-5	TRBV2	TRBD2	CASSEKAGSQETQYF	TGTGCCAGCAGTGAAAAAGCGGGGAGCCAAGAGACCCAGTACTTC
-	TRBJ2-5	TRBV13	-	CASSPIGSQETQYF	TGTGCCAGCAGCCCTATCGGGAGCCAAGAGACCCAGTACTTC
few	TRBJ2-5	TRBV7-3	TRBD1	CASSSGQGRQETQYF	TGTGCCAGCAGCTCGGGACAGGGGCGACAAGAGACCCAGTACTTC
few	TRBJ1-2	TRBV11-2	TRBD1	CASSSDRSYGYTF	TGTGCCAGCAGTTCGGACAGGAGCTATGGCTACACCTTC
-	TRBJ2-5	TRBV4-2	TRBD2	CASSQLLAGAPMKTQYF	TGTGCCAGCAGCCAACTTCTAGCGGGGGCCCCTATGAAGACCCAGTACTTC
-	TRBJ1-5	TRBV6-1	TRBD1	CASGTGTGGNQPQHF	TGTGCCAGCGGAACCGGGACAGGAGGCAATCAGCCCCAGCATTTT
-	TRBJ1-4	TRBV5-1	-	CASRRGEDEKLFF	TGCGCCAGCAGGAGGGGAGAGGATGAAAAACTGTTTTTT
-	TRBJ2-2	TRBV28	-	CASSLSLTPGELFF	TGTGCCAGCAGTTTATCTCTAACCCCCGGGGAGCTGTTTTTT
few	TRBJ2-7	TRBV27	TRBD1	CASSLNWDRSYEQYF	TGTGCCAGCAGTTTAAATTGGGACAGATCCTACGAGCAGTACTTC
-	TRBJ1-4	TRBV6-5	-	CASSYSTGTGEKLFF	TGTGCCAGCAGTTACTCGACAGGAACGGGGGAAAAACTGTTTTTT
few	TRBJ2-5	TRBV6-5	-	CASSPILSETQYF	TGTGCCAGCAGCCCCATCCTTTCAGAGACCCAGTACTTC